This entry is about one TCR beta chain. Its antigen is not identified. The CDR3 loop spans 14 amino acids. V lost 0 bases and J 6 bases, leaving 7 bases between the germline ends. CDR1 and CDR2 from the germline V gene are SGHRS and YFSETQ. This entry comes from a study of cytomegalovirus exposure and HLA in healthy donors. General study findings and limits: Confirmation was obtained in vitro that three CMV-associated chains are specific for CMV antigens. The authors excluded some V segments, including TRBV6-2 and TRBV6-3, as indistinguishable.

The PCR was carried out with 60 Vbeta primers and 13 Jbeta primers. Assay: immunoSEQ multiplex PCR; the TCRdb copy retains only in-frame clones and omits some. Seen here are about 160,000 clones, roughly 71% observed once, and the top ten hold 3%. The TCR comes from a woman in her 50s in good health and CMV-seropositive. The sequenced sample consisted of PBMCs. This chain connects TRBV5-1 to TRBJ1-6; no reliable D call. Here the CDR3 reads CASSLAQSNSPLHF. CDR3 nucleotides: TGCGCCAGCAGCTTGGCGCAGTCTAATTCACCCCTCCACTTT. The complete variable domain, with remaining parts taken from reference TRBV5-1 and TRBJ1-6, reads KAGVTQTPRYLIKTRGQQVTLSCSPISGHRSVSWYQQTPGQGLQFLFEYFSETQRNKGNFPGRFSGRQFSNSRSEMNVSTLELGDSALYLCASSLAQSNSPLHFGNGTRLTVT.